The rows below give T cell receptor beta chains drawn from one sample of a study of CD8+ T cells in alopecia areata. Here immunoSEQ multiplex PCR was the method, and the copy in TCRdb shows in-frame clones only, minus some. The table records about 210,000 clones, more than 55% of them present only once. The sample was CD4+ T cells sorted from blood, taken at approximately week 42, from a patient treated with tofacitinib. All receptors come from a human donor with alopecia areata. The CDR3 runs from the conserved cysteine through the conserved F or W. The D gene is left open where the match is weak. Expanded clones are given a class, and other clones once, few, many or no size at all.

J gene | D gene | V gene | clone size | CDR3 length | CDR3 protein | CDR3 DNA
TRBJ1-1 | - | TRBV29-1 | - | 12 | CSVSGQITEAFF | TGCAGCGTGTCGGGACAAATCACTGAAGCTTTCTTT
TRBJ1-2 | TRBD1 | TRBV30 | - | 15 | CAWSAPGQGSDGYTF | TGTGCCTGGAGTGCCCCGGGACAGGGGTCGGATGGCTACACCTTC
TRBJ2-2 | TRBD1 | TRBV14 | few | 15 | CASSQRGPNTGELFF | TGTGCCAGCAGCCAAAGGGGGCCGAACACCGGGGAGCTGTTTTTT
TRBJ1-2 | - | TRBV29-1 | few | 13 | CSVEPGTNYGYTF | TGCAGCGTTGAACCAGGGACTAACTATGGCTACACCTTC
TRBJ1-2 | - | TRBV30 | - | 11 | CAWRIGYGYTF | TGTGCCTGGAGGATAGGGTATGGCTACACCTTC
TRBJ2-6 | - | TRBV15 | - | 18 | CATSRGGTLSSGANVLTF | TGTGCCACCAGCAGAGGTGGGACCTTGAGCTCTGGGGCCAACGTCCTGACTTTC
TRBJ1-6 | - | TRBV4-1 | few | 15 | CASSHFSVYNSPLHF | TGCGCCAGCAGCCATTTCAGTGTCTATAATTCACCCCTCCACTTT
TRBJ2-3 | - | TRBV1 | - | 14 | CTSSQDPSTDTQYF | TGCACCAGCAGCCAGGACCCAAGCACAGATACGCAGTATTTT
TRBJ2-2 | - | TRBV4-3 | few | 14 | CASSQEGGHGELFF | TGCGCCAGCAGCCAAGAAGGGGGGCACGGGGAGCTGTTTTTT
TRBJ1-3 | TRBD1 | TRBV4-3 | - | 15 | CASSPSGTVGNTIYF | TGCGCCAGCAGCCCCAGCGGGACAGTAGGAAACACCATATATTTT
TRBJ2-7 | - | TRBV29-1 | - | 12 | CSVFGQTYEQYF | TGCAGCGTTTTTGGACAGACCTACGAGCAGTACTTC
TRBJ1-2 | - | TRBV30 | - | 12 | CAWSGQGGRYTF | TGTGCCTGGAGTGGGCAGGGAGGCCGCTACACCTTC
TRBJ2-4 | - | TRBV9 | - | 15 | CASSVGVESKNIQYF | TGTGCCAGCAGCGTAGGTGTGGAATCCAAAAACATTCAGTACTTC
TRBJ1-2 | - | TRBV10-3 | few | 15 | CAISEVGNRVGGYTF | TGTGCCATCAGTGAGGTGGGGAACAGGGTCGGTGGCTACACCTTC
TRBJ2-5 | - | TRBV11-2 | - | 14 | CASSLGSGRETQYF | TGTGCCAGCAGCTTAGGATCAGGGAGAGAGACCCAGTACTTC
TRBJ1-2 | - | TRBV30 | - | 14 | CAWRVKSTTWGYTF | TGTGCCTGGAGGGTCAAGAGTACGACTTGGGGCTACACCTTC
TRBJ2-7 | TRBD1 | TRBV7-8 | - | 16 | CASSSGQATLPYEQYF | TGTGCCAGCAGCTCAGGACAGGCGACCCTTCCTTACGAGCAGTACTTC
TRBJ2-2 | - | TRBV7-3 | - | 15 | CASSNGASNTGELFF | TGTGCCAGCAGCAATGGGGCCTCGAACACCGGGGAGCTGTTTTTT
TRBJ2-6 | TRBD2 | TRBV25-1 | few | 18 | CASSETLGGVSGANVLTF | TGTGCCAGCAGTGAGACCCTGGGAGGGGTATCTGGGGCCAACGTCCTGACTTTC